The present T cell receptor beta chain was sequenced within a study of cytotoxic CD8 clonotypes in ibrutinib-treated CLL. A word on this clone: One end of the junction varies from germline; a read error may be responsible.

Assay: immunoSEQ multiplex PCR; the TCRdb copy retains only in-frame clones and omits some. The sample holds approximately 90,000 clones; approximately 77% are singletons and the top ten take around 24%. The CDR3 has 13 amino acids. In germline, CDR1 is MDHEN, CDR2 SYDVKM. The receptor was derived from a human donor with chronic lymphocytic leukemia. Sequenced here: PBMCs, sampled after 24 months of ibrutinib treatment. The V and J genes are TRBV28 and TRBJ1-2; TRBD1 is a possible D gene (6 bases). CDR3 in amino acids: CASSSGAEKKGAF. Written as DNA, the CDR3 is TGTGCCAGCAGCTCTGGGGCAGAGAAGAAGGGGGCCTTC.